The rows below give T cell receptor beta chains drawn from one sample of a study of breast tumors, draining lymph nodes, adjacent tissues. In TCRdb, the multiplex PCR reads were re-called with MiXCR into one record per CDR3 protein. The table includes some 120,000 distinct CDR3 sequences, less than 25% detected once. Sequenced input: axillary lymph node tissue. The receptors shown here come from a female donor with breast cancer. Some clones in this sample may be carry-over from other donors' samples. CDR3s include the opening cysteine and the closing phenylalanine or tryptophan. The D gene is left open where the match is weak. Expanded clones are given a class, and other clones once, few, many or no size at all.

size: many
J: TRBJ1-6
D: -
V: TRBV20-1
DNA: TGCAGTGCACATGATTCCTTAAATAATTCACCCCTCCACTTT
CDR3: CSAHDSLNNSPLHF

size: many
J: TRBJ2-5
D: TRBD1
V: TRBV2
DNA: TGTGCCAGCAGTGAAGCAGGACAGGGTTGGGGAGAGACCCAGTACTTC
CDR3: CASSEAGQGWGETQYF

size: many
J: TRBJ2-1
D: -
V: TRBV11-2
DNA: TGTGCCAGCAGCCCACAGTTAACCAATGAGCAGTTCTTC
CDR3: CASSPQLTNEQFF

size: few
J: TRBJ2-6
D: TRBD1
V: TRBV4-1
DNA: TGCGCCAGCAGCCGGACAGGGTTTGGGGCCAACGTCCTGACTTTC
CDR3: CASSRTGFGANVLTF

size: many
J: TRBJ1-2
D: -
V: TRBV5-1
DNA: TGCGCCAGCCCGGGTTGGGTCGGCTATGGCTACACCTTC
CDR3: CASPGWVGYGYTF

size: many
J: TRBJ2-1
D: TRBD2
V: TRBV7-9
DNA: TGTGCCAGCAGCTCCCACCCTAGCGGGAGGTACAATGAGCAGTTCTTC
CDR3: CASSSHPSGRYNEQFF

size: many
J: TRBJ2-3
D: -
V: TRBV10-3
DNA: TGTGCCATCAGGGACGAAGCGACAGATACGCAGTATTTT
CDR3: CAIRDEATDTQYF

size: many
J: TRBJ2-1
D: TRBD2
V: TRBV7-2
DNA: TGTGCCAGCAGCTCCCTAGCGGCCTACAATGAGCAGTTCTTC
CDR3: CASSSLAAYNEQFF

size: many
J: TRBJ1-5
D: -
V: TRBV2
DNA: TGTGCCAGCAACAGACAGGATAGGCCCCAGCATTTT
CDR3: CASNRQDRPQHF

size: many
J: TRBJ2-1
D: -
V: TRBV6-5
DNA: TGTGCCAGCAGTTATGGTCCGGTAGTTCACAATGAGCAGTTCTTC
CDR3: CASSYGPVVHNEQFF

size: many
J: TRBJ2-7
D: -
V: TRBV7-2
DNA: TGTGCCAGCAGCTTAGGGTCGAGTCGGGAGCAGTACTTC
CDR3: CASSLGSSREQYF

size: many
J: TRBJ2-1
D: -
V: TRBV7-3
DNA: TGTGCCAGCAGCTTAAGAGGGGGGGGGACGGCAGGCAATGAGCAGTTCTTC
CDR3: CASSLRGGGTAGNEQFF

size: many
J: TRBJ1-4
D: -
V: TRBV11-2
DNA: TGTGCCAGCAGTCATGGCGGTGAAAAACTGTTTTTT
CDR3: CASSHGGEKLFF

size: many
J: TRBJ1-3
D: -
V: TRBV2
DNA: TGTGCCAGCAGTGAGTGGGGCTCTGGAAACACCATATATTTT
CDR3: CASSEWGSGNTIYF

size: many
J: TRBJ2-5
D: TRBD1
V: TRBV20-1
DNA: TGCAGTGCTAGACTGGACAGGGTGGAGACCCAGTACTTC
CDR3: CSARLDRVETQYF

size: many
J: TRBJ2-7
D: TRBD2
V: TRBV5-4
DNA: TGTGCCAGCAGCTCCCGACTAGCGGGGGACCACGAGCAGTACTTC
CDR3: CASSSRLAGDHEQYF

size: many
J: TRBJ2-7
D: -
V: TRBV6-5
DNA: TGTGCCAGCAGTTACTCGATGTGGAGCGAGCAGTACTTC
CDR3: CASSYSMWSEQYF

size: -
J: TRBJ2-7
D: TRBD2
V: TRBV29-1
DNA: TGCAGCGCTGCTAGGCTAGCGGGTAGCGAGCAGTACTTC
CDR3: CSAARLAGSEQYF

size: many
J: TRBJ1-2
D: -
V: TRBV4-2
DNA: TGTGCCAGCAGCCAAGATTGGCAAGGGGCTAACTATGGCTACACCTTC
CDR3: CASSQDWQGANYGYTF

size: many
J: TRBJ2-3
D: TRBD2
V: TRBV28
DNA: TGTGCCAGCAGTTCCGGGACTAGCGCGAACACAGATACGCAGTATTTT
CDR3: CASSSGTSANTDTQYF

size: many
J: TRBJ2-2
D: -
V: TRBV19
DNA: TGTGCCAGTAGTATAACCGGGACGAACGGGGAGCTGTTTTTT
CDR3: CASSITGTNGELFF

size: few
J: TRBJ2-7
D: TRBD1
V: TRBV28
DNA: TGTGCCAGCAGTTTAAGCGGGACAGGGACCCACGAGCAGTACTTC
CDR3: CASSLSGTGTHEQYF

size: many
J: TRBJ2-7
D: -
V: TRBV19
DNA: TGTGCCAGTAGTATCGGCCGCACGGAACAGGGCCAGCGTCCCTACGAGCAGTACTTC
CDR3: CASSIGRTEQGQRPYEQYF

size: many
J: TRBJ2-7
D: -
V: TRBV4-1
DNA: TGCGCCAGCAGCCAGTCGGCGGCCTACGAGCAGTACTTC
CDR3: CASSQSAAYEQYF

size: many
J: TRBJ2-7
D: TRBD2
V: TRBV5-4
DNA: TGTGCCAGCAGCTCGCCGGGACTACACTACGAGCAGTACTTC
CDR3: CASSSPGLHYEQYF

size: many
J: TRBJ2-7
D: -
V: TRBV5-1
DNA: TGCGCCAGCAGCTCTGGCGGGACCTCCTACGAGCAGTACTTC
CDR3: CASSSGGTSYEQYF

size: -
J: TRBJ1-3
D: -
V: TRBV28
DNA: TGTGCCAGCAGTTTAGTAAGGTTAATCTCTGGAAACACCATATATTTT
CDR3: CASSLVRLISGNTIYF

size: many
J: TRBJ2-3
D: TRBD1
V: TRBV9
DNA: TGTGCCAGCACCCGGGACAGGGCCACAGATACGCAGTATTTT
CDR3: CASTRDRATDTQYF